The 28 T cell receptor beta chains below all came from one sample that was sequenced in a study of T cell repertoires in cytomegalovirus infection. Their antigen targets remain unknown. From the reads, TCRdb called clonotypes with MiXCR, one entry per CDR3 protein. The sample holds 300,000 to 400,000 distinct CDR3 sequences; roughly 25% are singletons and the top ten take 13%. The sequencing here drew on cultured PBMCs, taken from culture after CMV antigen stimulation. Receptors were obtained from a human donor in good health (CMV status not recorded). Some clones in this sample may be carry-over from other donors' samples.

Here the CDR3 DNA reads TGTGCCAGCAGTTTTACGGTAGCGGGACGGGATACGCAGTATTTT. This translates into CASSFTVAGRDTQYF. This chain links TRBV6-2 or TRBV6-3 with TRBJ2-3; 8 bases line up with TRBD2. Germline assignment: CDR1 MNHEY and CDR2 SVGEGT. This CDR3 comprises 15 residues. The J segment lost 6 bases and the V segment lost 4 bases, leaving 9 bases of the junction unmatched.

The genes are TRBV2 and TRBJ2-7; no definite D call. CDR3 length: 15 amino acids. V was clipped by 8 bases and J by 0 bases, with 17 bases between them. Germline CDR1 SNHLY, CDR2 FYNNEI. CDR3 region: CASSPPTVHSYEQYV. DNA for the CDR3: TGTGCCAGCTCCCCTCCTACAGTACACTCCTACGAGCAGTACGTC.

This clonotype appeared a few times. The chain has TRBV7-2 and TRBJ1-5; possible D gene TRBD1, 6 bases. CDR3 length: 16 residues. CDR1 is SGHTA and CDR2 is FQGNSA in the germline V gene. Deletions cut 0 bases from V and 4 bases from J, with 13 bases between. For the CDR3, the DNA is TGTGCCAGCAGCTTAGCGCCCAGGGGAGGGAATCAGCCCCAGCATTTT. Protein sequence: CASSLAPRGGNQPQHF.

This clonotype was counted between two and nine times. J is TRBJ1-1 and V is TRBV14; no reliable D call. With 1 base removed from V and 11 bases from J, the gap between germline ends came to 8 bases. This CDR3 is built from 11 residues. Germline values: CDR1 SGHDN, CDR2 FVKESK. CDR3 DNA: TGTGCCAGCAGCCAAGGGACGTATGCTTTCTTT. It translates to CASSQGTYAFF.

This clonotype has only a few counts. The rearrangement joins TRBV7-3 to TRBJ2-1; 10 nucleotides match TRBD2. The CDR3 runs to 15 residues. Germline CDR1 SGHTA, CDR2 FQGTGA. Trimming cost V 2 bases and J 8 bases; bases outside gene matches: 6. This CDR3 reads CASSLGLAGVYEQFF. The CDR3 bases are TGTGCCAGCAGCTTAGGTCTAGCGGGAGTGTATGAGCAGTTCTTC.

This clonotype has a handful of counts. The chain links TRBV27 to TRBJ2-7; TRBD1 matches 8 bases. The CDR3 has 15 residues. CDR1 MNHEY and CDR2 SMNVEV come from the germline V gene (reference sequence). The trim removed 2 bases at V and 0 bases at J, leaving 3 bases unmatched. Here the CDR3 reads CASSLRTGYSYEQYV. CDR3 nucleotides: TGTGCCAGCAGTTTACGGACAGGGTACTCCTACGAGCAGTACGTC.

This chain connects TRBV25-1 to TRBJ2-2; 7 nucleotides match TRBD1. V dropped 8 bases and J dropped 8; count of bases not matched to a gene: 8. CDR3 length: 13 residues. CDR1 is MGHDK and CDR2 is SYGVNS in the germline V gene. The CDR3 loop reads CASRTGLGGELFF. The CDR3 bases are TGTGCCAGCCGGACAGGCCTTGGGGGGGAGCTGTTTTTT. The full variable domain, its missing parts supplied by reference TRBV25-1 and TRBJ2-2, is EADIYQTPRYLVIGTGKKITLECSQTMGHDKMYWYQQDPGMELHLIHYSYGVNSTEKGDLSSESTVSRIRTEHFPLTLESARPSHTSQYLCASRTGLGGELFFGEGSRLTVL.

This clonotype was observed many times. The rearrangement joins TRBV28 to TRBJ2-7, with 8 nucleotides matching TRBD2. The length of the CDR3 is 13 residues. Trimming cost V 6 bases and J 0 bases; bases outside gene matches: 1. CDR1 and CDR2 from the germline V gene are MDHEN and SYDVKM. CDR3 region: CASSGGVSYEQYF. The CDR3 DNA is TGTGCCAGCAGCGGGGGGGTCTCCTACGAGCAGTACTTC.

The table lists this clonotype with a few counts. This chain joins TRBV6-2 or TRBV6-3 and TRBJ2-1; 8 positions match TRBD2. CDR3 length: 13 residues. Trimming took 8 bases from V and 3 from J; bases not matched to a gene: 3. The germline V gene encodes CDR1 MNHEY and CDR2 SVGEGT. In DNA, the CDR3 is TGTGCCAGCGGGCGGGAGGACTACAATGAGCAGTTCTTC. Encoded protein: CASGREDYNEQFF.

This clonotype is medium-sized. The chain links TRBV7-3 to TRBJ2-3; D is unresolved. Looked up from germline, CDR1 is SGHTA and CDR2 is FQGTGA. This CDR3 spans 13 amino acids. V shed 1 base and J shed 5 bases, with 7 bases lying between them. The CDR3 bases are TGTGCCAGCAGCTTAAGCGGCCTAGATACGCAGTATTTT. It codes for CASSLSGLDTQYF.

This clonotype was recorded a few times. This chain connects TRBV5-4 to TRBJ2-5; possible D gene TRBD1, 6 bases. V was shortened by 0 bases and J by 0 bases, with 15 bases between the two germline ends. The CDR3 consists of 17 residues. Germline values: CDR1 SGHNT, CDR2 YYREEE (reference sequence). CDR3: CASSLGRARGYQETQYF. Here the CDR3 DNA reads TGTGCCAGCAGCTTGGGTAGGGCGAGGGGGTACCAAGAGACCCAGTACTTC.

This clonotype was recorded at least ten times. V usage is TRBV7-2 and J usage is TRBJ2-6; D is ambiguous. Trimming pared 2 bases from V and 0 bases from J, leaving 5 bases between. Germline-derived CDR1 and CDR2 are SGHTA and FQGNSA. The CDR3 is 15 residues long. The CDR3 coding sequence is TGTGCCAGCAGCTTACAGGTCTCTGGGGCCAACGTCCTGACTTTC. It yields the protein CASSLQVSGANVLTF.

This chain connects TRBV12-3 or TRBV12-4 to TRBJ1-1; D ambiguous. The CDR3 runs 14 residues. Trimming removed 5 bases from V and 0 bases from J, with 10 bases in between. CDR3 DNA: TGTGCCAGCAGTAAAGCGGGGATGAACACTGAAGCTTTCTTT. This codes for CASSKAGMNTEAFF.

For this clonotype: This clone may be a read error of a much larger clone one base away. The V gene is TRBV7-3, the J gene TRBJ2-1; TRBD2 matches 15 bases. From germline, CDR1 is SGHTA and CDR2 FQGTGA. CDR3 length: 18 residues. With 0 bases clipped from V and 4 bases from J, the junction kept 4 bases outside the gene matches. The CDR3 nucleotides are TGTGCCAGCAGCTTAACGGGACTAGCGGGAGGATGGTACAATGAGCAGTTCTTC. Residues: CASSLTGLAGGWYNEQFF.

This clonotype was counted a few times. The chain uses TRBV7-2 and TRBJ2-1, with 10 bases matching TRBD2. The trim removed 1 base at V and 9 bases at J, leaving 9 bases unmatched. Germline lookup yields CDR1 SGHTA and CDR2 FQGNSA. This CDR3 comprises 16 residues. CDR3 protein: CASSLGRSGRAGEQFF. In nucleotides, the CDR3 is TGTGCCAGCAGCTTAGGGCGCAGCGGGAGGGCCGGTGAGCAGTTCTTC.

The chain joins TRBV7-2 to TRBJ2-7, with D perhaps TRBD1 or TRBD2 (5 bases each). Germline CDR1 is SGHTA and CDR2 is FQGNSA. Trimming left V 4 bases short and J 3 bases short, with 19 bases between. The CDR3 extends over 16 amino acids. In DNA, the CDR3 is TGTGCCAGCAGCTCGTTCGAGGGGTCGGGAAACTACGAGCAGTACTTC. Amino acids: CASSSFEGSGNYEQYF.

This clonotype was picked up a small number of times. The rearrangement joins TRBV20-1 to TRBJ2-1; D remains unclear. CDR3 length: 14 residues. CDR1 is DFQATT, CDR2 SNEGSKA, per germline (reference sequence). The ends were cut back, 0 bases at V and 8 bases at J, with 14 bases in the middle. CDR3 in DNA: TGCAGTGCTAGAGATCGGGCCGCTTATCATGAGCAGTTCTTC. This gives the protein CSARDRAAYHEQFF.

The chain carries TRBV20-1 and TRBJ2-7, with TRBD2 matching over 9 bases. The CDR3 is made up of 14 amino acids. With V trimmed by 1 base and J by 5 bases, 6 bases remained unmatched. The germline V gene encodes CDR1 DFQATT and CDR2 SNEGSKA (reference sequence). The CDR3 coding sequence is TGCAGTGCTAGAGGGGGTCCTAGCGGGGACGAGCAGTACGTC. This encodes CSARGGPSGDEQYV.

The chain is built from TRBV6-2 or TRBV6-3 and TRBJ2-5; TRBD2 is a possible D gene (6 bases). Trimming cost V 1 base and J 1 base, with 13 bases left between them. Germline assignment: CDR1 MNHEY and CDR2 SVGEGT. The CDR3 runs 16 residues. CDR3 DNA sequence: TGTGCCAGCAGTTACTACACACGGGGGATCCAAGAGACCCAGTACTTC. Amino acids: CASSYYTRGIQETQYF.

The chain links TRBV6-5 to TRBJ2-3; D is undetermined. The CDR3 contains 13 residues. V was trimmed by 2 bases and J by 1 base, leaving 4 bases between them. CDR1 is MNHEY and CDR2 is SVGAGI in the germline V gene. The CDR3 region has the DNA TGTGCCAGCAGTTACGACCGCACAGATACGCAGTATTTT. This encodes CASSYDRTDTQYF.

This clonotype showed up just a few times. This chain uses TRBV2 with TRBJ1-2; possibly TRBD1 for D (6 bases). V was cut by 6 bases and J by 4 bases, with 15 bases left in between. CDR3 length: 14 residues. CDR1 and CDR2 from the germline V gene are SNHLY and FYNNEI. CDR3 loop: CASRGMGASYGYTF. CDR3 bases: TGTGCCAGCAGGGGGATGGGGGCGAGCTATGGCTACACCTTC. Looking up the rest from reference TRBV2 and TRBJ1-2 gives the full variable domain: EPEVTQTPSHQVTQMGQEVILRCVPISNHLYFYWYRQILGQKVEFLVSFYNNEISEKSEIFDDQFSVERPDGSNFTLKIRSTKLEDSAMYFCASRGMGASYGYTFGSGTRLTVV.

This chain connects TRBV5-1 to TRBJ2-6, with D maybe TRBD2 (5 bases). V gave up 9 bases and J gave up 4 bases, with 14 bases separating them. Germline loops: CDR1 SGHRS, CDR2 YFSETQ. This CDR3 spans 14 amino acids. The CDR3 nucleotides read TGCGCCACCAGGAGGCAGCCCGGGGCCAACGTCCTGACTTTC. Amino acid sequence: CATRRQPGANVLTF.

This chain connects TRBV15 to TRBJ2-7, with D perhaps TRBD2 (5 bases). This CDR3 is 15 amino acids long. The V and J ends lost 5 bases and 0 bases respectively, with 14 bases between them. CDR1 is LNHNV, CDR2 YYDKDF, per germline (reference sequence). The chain's CDR3 is CATSAGMESSYEQYF. As DNA, the CDR3 is TGTGCCACCAGCGCCGGGATGGAGAGCTCCTACGAGCAGTACTTC.

This clonotype was counted ten times or more. The rearrangement links TRBV4-3 to TRBJ1-4; D possibly corresponds to TRBD1 (6 bases). Trimming took 7 bases from V and 5 from J, leaving 20 bases between them. The germline V gene has CDR1 LGHNA and CDR2 YSLEER. The length of the CDR3 is 16 residues. This chain's CDR3 is CASTPSNTGRNEKLFF. CDR3 DNA sequence: TGCGCCAGCACCCCAAGTAATACAGGGAGAAATGAAAAACTGTTTTTT.

The chain uses TRBV29-1 and TRBJ2-5; tentatively, D is TRBD2 (6 bases). Germline V CDR1 and CDR2: SQVTM, ANQGSEA. V lost 7 bases and J lost 2, with 17 bases in between. The CDR3 covers 14 residues. CDR3 sequence: CSASRASAQETQYF. The CDR3 region has the DNA TGCAGCGCCTCCCGGGCTAGCGCGCAAGAGACCCAGTACTTC.

There are many counts of this clonotype. This chain joins TRBV7-6 and TRBJ2-1, with 9 bases matching TRBD1. Unmatched junction bases numbered 6, after V lost 2 bases and J lost 4 bases. The CDR3 length is 16 residues. From germline, CDR1 is SGHVS and CDR2 FNYEAQ. CDR3 loop: CASSLSSGQGYNEQFF. CDR3 bases: TGTGCCAGCAGCTTAAGCTCGGGACAGGGATACAATGAGCAGTTCTTC.

This chain uses TRBV15 with TRBJ2-2, with D tentatively TRBD2 (7 bases). CDR3 length: 17 residues. The germline gives CDR1 LNHNV, CDR2 YYDKDF (reference sequence). Trimming shortened V by 0 bases and J by 4 bases, and 15 bases separated the two germline ends. The CDR3 loop is CATSRDSSGGGTGELFF. The CDR3 nucleotides are TGTGCCACCAGCAGAGATTCTAGCGGAGGGGGCACCGGGGAGCTGTTTTTT.

The chain employs TRBV27 and TRBJ2-6; 9 bases are shared with TRBD1. This CDR3 contains 15 residues. Germline V gene data show CDR1 as MNHEY and CDR2 as SMNVEV (reference sequence). The junction had 6 bases not matched to a gene; V was cut back by 8 bases and J by 4 bases. The CDR3 here is CASGDRAGGANVLTF. As DNA, the CDR3 is TGTGCCAGCGGGGACAGGGCGGGGGGGGCCAACGTCCTGACTTTC.